This T cell receptor (beta chain) was found in a study of blood T cell repertoires in COVID-19. Study as a whole: COVID-19 samples collected from the United States, Italy and Spain covered acute and convalescent phases. Sources were T cells, B-cell-depleted T cells, or PBMCs; the material itself was cDNA or gDNA.

In the original workflow: Using reference gene primer amplification, nucleated cell counts were estimated. Produced via immunoSEQ multiplex PCR; TCRdb's table is partial and in-frame only. That table furnishes V, J and clone size, whereas the DNA furnished D and trimming. The sample consists of some 270,000 clones, approximately 88% of them appearing once. This CDR3 has 13 amino acids. The germline gives CDR1 SGHRS, CDR2 YFSETQ. The ends lost 4 bases at V and 4 bases at J; junction bases unmatched: 3. The chain recombines TRBV5-1 with TRBJ2-7, with TRBD2 identical over 9 bases. Source material: peripheral blood. This receptor was taken from a man aged 50-59 years with acute or convalescent COVID-19. This chain's CDR3 is CASSPSGGYEQYF. CDR3 DNA sequence: TGCGCCAGCAGCCCGAGCGGGGGGTACGAGCAGTACTTC.